This T cell receptor (beta chain) derives from a study of blood T cells in healthy people across ages. Together with a sample-barcoded 5' primer, a J-beta primer mix was included in a second PCR lasting roughly 6 to 12 cycles. Using its own MiXCR run on the 5' RACE reads, TCRdb lists one record per CDR3 protein. The data show 910,000 or so distinct CDR3 sequences, around 54% seen once. This clonotype has just a few counts. Antigen unknown. Whole-study results and caveats: As naive T cell percentage varied, TCR beta diversity correlated strongly with it. Researchers deemed the diversity estimates from one million T cells underestimates.

The germline V gene encodes CDR1 SEHNR and CDR2 FQNEAQ (reference sequence). V lost 5 bases and J 7 bases, leaving 6 bases between the germline ends. The CDR3 runs to 12 residues. Every sample had a minimum of 6.5 million PBMCs isolated. Specimen: blood. The chain carries TRBV7-9 and TRBJ1-6; D remains unclear. This clonotype was obtained from a woman aged 60-75 years in good health. The CDR3 DNA sequence: TGTGCCAGCAGCGGAGAAAATTCACCCCTCCACTTT. This encodes CASSGENSPLHF. Together with reference TRBV7-9 and TRBJ1-6, the CDR3 gives the full variable domain: DTGVSQNPRHKITKRGQNVTFRCDPISEHNRLYWYRQTLGQGPEFLTYFQNEAQLEKSRLLSDRFSAERPKGSFSTLEIQRTEQGDSAMYLCASSGENSPLHFGNGTRLTVT.